The 28 T cell receptor beta chains given below trace back to one sample, sequenced in a study of blood T cell repertoires in COVID-19. Method: immunoSEQ multiplex PCR; TCRdb's copy keeps in-frame clones and lacks some. In the table there are approximately 100,000 clones, 70% to 90% of which are singletons. The sequenced sample was peripheral blood. These receptor sequences come from a human donor in a cohort sampled during active COVID-19.

The chain has TRBV24-1 and TRBJ2-1; a possible D gene is TRBD1 (5 bases). CDR3 length: 16 residues. Per the germline V gene, CDR1 is KGHDR and CDR2 is SFDVKD. Between the trimmed V and J ends, which lost 0 bases and 8 bases, there was a span of 16 bases. In DNA form, the CDR3 reads TGTGCCACCAGTGATTTGGGCAGCCAGGGTATCGATGAGCAGTTCTTC. Its protein is CATSDLGSQGIDEQFF.

The chain joins TRBV29-1 to TRBJ2-3, with 12 nucleotides matching TRBD2. V gave up 7 bases and J gave up 3 bases; unmatched junction bases: 5. Germline V gives CDR1 SQVTM, CDR2 ANQGSEA. The CDR3 runs 14 residues. The CDR3 DNA reads TGCAGCGCTGCTAGCGGGGGGGGTACAGATACGCAGTATTTT. As protein: CSAASGGGTDTQYF.

Only one count was recorded for this clone. The chain recombines TRBV19 with TRBJ1-1; TRBD1 matches 7 bases. Trimming cost V 6 bases and J 3 bases; bases outside gene matches: 4. The CDR3 length is 13 residues. Per the germline V gene, CDR1 is LNHDA and CDR2 is SQIVND (reference sequence). The CDR3 here is CASSPTGDTEAFF. The CDR3 DNA follows: TGTGCCAGTAGCCCCACAGGGGACACTGAAGCTTTCTTT.

The chain is built from TRBV25-1 and TRBJ2-3; D perhaps matches TRBD2 (5 bases). V was shortened by 6 bases and J by 4 bases, with 11 bases between the two germline ends. CDR1 is MGHDK and CDR2 is SYGVNS in the germline V gene. The CDR3 spans 13 residues. CDR3 nucleotide sequence: TGTGCCAGCAGGGAGGCGGGCCCAGATACGCAGTATTTT. This codes for CASREAGPDTQYF. Supplemented by reference TRBV25-1 and TRBJ2-3, the full variable domain reads EADIYQTPRYLVIGTGKKITLECSQTMGHDKMYWYQQDPGMELHLIHYSYGVNSTEKGDLSSESTVSRIRTEHFPLTLESARPSHTSQYLCASREAGPDTQYFGPGTRLTVL.

V gene TRBV6-1 combines with J gene TRBJ2-7, with a weak D call TRBD2 (6 bases). The CDR3 consists of 14 residues. V shed 3 bases and J shed 2 bases, with 11 bases lying between them. Germline V gene sequence: CDR1 MNHNS, CDR2 SASEGT. The CDR3 sequence is CASSDVSGPYEQYF. As DNA, the CDR3 is TGTGCCAGCAGTGATGTTAGCGGACCCTACGAGCAGTACTTC.

The chain recombines TRBV29-1 with TRBJ2-7, with TRBD1 as a possible D gene (6 bases). Germline CDR1 and CDR2: SQVTM and ANQGSEA. The CDR3 totals 14 residues. V gave up 4 bases and J gave up 2 bases, with 15 bases separating them. The CDR3 bases are TGCAGCGTTGCGGGGAAAGGGGGAACCTACGAGCAGTACTTC. Translation: CSVAGKGGTYEQYF.

This clone was counted a few times. The chain is built from TRBV16 and TRBJ2-5, with D maybe TRBD2 (6 bases). The V end was cut by 4 bases, the J end by 1 base, with 16 bases between. The V gene's germline CDR1 is KGHSY and CDR2 FQNENV. The length of the CDR3 is 16 residues. The CDR3 bases are TGTGCCAGCAGCCTCCCTGGCAGCGGGTTCCAAGAGACCCAGTACTTC. It is translated as CASSLPGSGFQETQYF.

This clone came up once. V gene TRBV5-1 combines with J gene TRBJ2-3; 7 bases line up with TRBD1. The V and J ends lost 5 bases and 2 bases, in that order; junction bases with no gene match: 8. The CDR3 has 15 amino acids. Germline loops: CDR1 SGHRS, CDR2 YFSETQ. CDR3 DNA sequence: TGCGCCAGCAGGGGGTCCGGGACAGCCACAGATACGCAGTATTTT. It encodes CASRGSGTATDTQYF. Filled out from reference TRBV5-1 and TRBJ2-3, the complete variable domain reads KAGVTQTPRYLIKTRGQQVTLSCSPISGHRSVSWYQQTPGQGLQFLFEYFSETQRNKGNFPGRFSGRQFSNSRSEMNVSTLELGDSALYLCASRGSGTATDTQYFGPGTRLTVL.

This chain connects TRBV30 to TRBJ2-6; D is perhaps TRBD2 (6 bases). Looked up from germline, CDR1 is GTSNPN and CDR2 is SVGIG (reference sequence). This CDR3 contains 15 residues. V was cut by 0 bases and J by 2 bases, with 8 bases left in between. CDR3 protein: CAWSVTGAGANVLTF. The CDR3 DNA follows: TGTGCCTGGAGTGTTACGGGGGCTGGGGCCAACGTCCTGACTTTC.

This chain joins TRBV3-1 (or the pseudogene TRBV3-2) and TRBJ2-1; 7 bases align to TRBD2. After removal of 4 bases from V and 9 bases from J, the junction contained 6 bases not matched to a gene. The CDR3 spans 13 residues. CDR1 and CDR2 from the germline V gene are LGHDT and YNNKEL (reference sequence). The CDR3 nucleotides read TGTGCCAGCAGCCCAAGGGACTATGGTGAGCAGTTCTTC. The encoded protein is CASSPRDYGEQFF.

The chain joins TRBV5-4 to TRBJ2-2; tentatively, D is TRBD1 (5 bases). There are 16 residues in the CDR3. Per the germline V gene, CDR1 is SGHNT and CDR2 is YYREEE (reference sequence). Trimming took off 0 bases at V and 3 bases at J, with 12 bases between the two ends. Here the CDR3 reads CASSLDPDTHTGELFF. The CDR3 DNA reads TGTGCCAGCAGCTTGGATCCGGACACCCACACCGGGGAGCTGTTTTTT.

As to this clone: The germline gene is not matched at one end of the junction; a read error may be the cause. The chain recombines TRBV2 with TRBJ2-7; TRBD2 matches 12 bases. Germline-derived CDR1 and CDR2 are SNHLY and FYNNEI. CDR3 length equals 15 residues. The CDR3 loop is CASCETSGGTYEQYF. CDR3 in DNA: TGTGCCAGCTGTGAGACTAGCGGGGGTACCTACGAGCAGTACTTC.

V usage is TRBV4-3 and J usage is TRBJ2-7; TRBD2 matches at 9 bases. This CDR3 contains 15 residues. V lost 0 bases, J lost 3 bases, and 3 bases stayed unmatched. CDR1 is LGHNA, CDR2 YSLEER, per germline. CDR3 DNA: TGCGCCAGCAGCCAAGATCGTAGCGGGAGCTACGAGCAGTACTTC. This sequence encodes CASSQDRSGSYEQYF.

In its sample, this clone was seen once. The chain's CDR3 is CASSDRDRVPEKLFF. For the CDR3, the DNA is TGTGCCAGCAGCGACCGGGACAGGGTTCCCGAAAAACTGTTTTTT. This chain links TRBV28 with TRBJ1-4; 9 nucleotides line up with TRBD1. Germline assignment: CDR1 MDHEN and CDR2 SYDVKM. The CDR3 extends over 15 amino acids. Trimming took 6 bases from V and 8 from J; bases not matched to a gene: 10.

This chain uses TRBV7-9 with TRBJ2-3, with TRBD2 identical over 10 bases. The CDR3 extends over 15 amino acids. J was trimmed by 2 bases and V by 5 bases; bases with no gene match: 4. The germline V gene has CDR1 SEHNR and CDR2 FQNEAQ (reference sequence). The CDR3 bases are TGTGCCAGCAGCGAACTAGCGGGGACCACAGATACGCAGTATTTT. It encodes CASSELAGTTDTQYF.

This chain connects TRBV25-1 to TRBJ1-4; 10 nucleotides match TRBD1. The CDR3 consists of 17 residues. V dropped 0 bases and J dropped 8; count of bases not matched to a gene: 9. CDR1 and CDR2 from the germline V gene are MGHDK and SYGVNS. The CDR3 coding sequence is TGTGCCAGCAGTGAATACTCTGGACAGGGGGAAAAAGAAAAACTGTTTTTT. Residues: CASSEYSGQGEKEKLFF.

This chain connects TRBV7-9 to TRBJ1-1; 8 bases align to TRBD1. V was clipped by 5 bases and J by 3 bases; unmatched bases: 11. Germline CDR1 and CDR2: SEHNR and FQNEAQ (reference sequence). This CDR3 region has 16 residues. CDR3 sequence (DNA): TGTGCCAGCAGCCCGGACAGGGCAGAGGTGGACACTGAAGCTTTCTTT. It codes for CASSPDRAEVDTEAFF.

The gene calls are TRBV9 and TRBJ2-3; possibly TRBD1 for D (6 bases). V shed 3 bases and J shed 5 bases, with 13 bases lying between them. The CDR3 extends over 14 amino acids. CDR1 SGDLS and CDR2 YYNGEE come from the germline V gene. The CDR3 region has the DNA TGTGCCAGCAGCGGAACAGGGACCCGAGATACGCAGTATTTT. As protein: CASSGTGTRDTQYF.

The chain has TRBV6-2 or TRBV6-3 and TRBJ1-2; D is unresolved. V was cut by 2 bases and J by 1 base, with 17 bases left in between. Germline V gene lookup returns CDR1 MNHEY and CDR2 SVGEGT. CDR3 length: 17 amino acids. The CDR3 DNA reads as TGTGCCAGCAGTTACGAGGCCAGACTAACTTATAACTATGGCTACACCTTC. This gives the protein CASSYEARLTYNYGYTF.

The V and J genes are TRBV5-6 and TRBJ1-2; 9 nucleotides line up with TRBD1. J was trimmed by 5 bases and V by 4 bases; bases with no gene match: 6. The CDR3 sequence is 14 residues long. The V gene's germline CDR1 is SGHDT and CDR2 YYEEEE. This CDR3 is CASSLQGARYGYTF. In DNA form, the CDR3 reads TGTGCCAGCAGCCTACAGGGGGCGCGTTATGGCTACACCTTC.

The chain couples TRBV3-1 (or the pseudogene TRBV3-2) to TRBJ2-7; D is perhaps TRBD2 (6 bases). The V gene lost 7 bases and the J gene lost 5 bases, with 18 bases spanning the gap. This CDR3 contains 14 residues. CDR1 is LGHDT, CDR2 YNNKEL, per germline (reference sequence). The CDR3 DNA sequence: TGTGCCAGCAACCCGGGACTCTGGGAGGACGAGCAGTACTTC. Its translation is CASNPGLWEDEQYF.

The J gene is TRBJ2-7, the V gene TRBV7-2; TRBD2 matches 9 bases. Germline V gene sequence: CDR1 SGHTA, CDR2 FQGNSA. The CDR3 covers 19 residues. The J segment lost 1 base and the V segment lost 1 base, leaving 14 bases of the junction unmatched. The DNA for the CDR3 is TGTGCCAGCAGCTTAGTCATGAGCGGGAGGCGTTTAGTATCCTACGAGCAGTACTTC. The encoded protein is CASSLVMSGRRLVSYEQYF.

V is TRBV7-9 and J is TRBJ1-4, with 7 bases fitting TRBD1. The CDR3 has 13 residues. With V trimmed by 5 bases and J by 8 bases, 5 bases remained unmatched. Germline CDR1 is SEHNR and CDR2 is FQNEAQ (reference sequence). The CDR3 DNA is TGTGCCAGCAGCCCAGACAGGGCGGAAAAACTGTTTTTT. Amino acid sequence: CASSPDRAEKLFF.

The V gene is TRBV28, the J gene TRBJ1-2; 9 bases align to TRBD1. Trimming took 5 bases from V and 8 from J; bases not matched to a gene: 12. Germline CDR1 MDHEN, CDR2 SYDVKM. The CDR3 spans 15 residues. CDR3 nucleotides: TGTGCCAGCAGTGAACAGGGGGCAGACTTTGGAGGCTACACCTTC. It yields the protein CASSEQGADFGGYTF.

The chain recombines TRBV5-1 with TRBJ1-5; 7 nucleotides agree with TRBD1. Trimming at V came to 4 bases and at J to 7 bases, leaving 2 bases not matched to a gene. The CDR3 is 12 residues long. Germline CDR1 is SGHRS and CDR2 is YFSETQ. In nucleotides, the CDR3 is TGCGCCAGCAGCGAGACAGGGCAGCCCCAGCATTTT. Translating gives CASSETGQPQHF.

The V gene is TRBV4-3, the J gene TRBJ1-2, with 9 nucleotides matching TRBD1. The CDR3 runs 16 residues. The V gene's germline CDR1 is LGHNA and CDR2 YSLEER. V shed 3 bases, J shed 5 bases, and the junction held 10 bases outside the gene matches. The CDR3 nucleotides read TGCGCCAGCAGCCATCCCGAAGGGACAGGGTCGTATGGCTACACCTTC. This sequence encodes CASSHPEGTGSYGYTF.

The V gene is TRBV30, the J gene TRBJ2-1; 8 bases fit TRBD2. V lost 5 bases, J lost 9 bases, and 9 bases stayed unmatched. The CDR3 is made up of 13 amino acids. The V gene's germline CDR1 is GTSNPN and CDR2 SVGIG (reference sequence). This chain's CDR3 is CAWGEREWSEQFF. CDR3 in DNA: TGTGCCTGGGGTGAGCGGGAGTGGAGTGAGCAGTTCTTC. Based on the CDR3 plus reference TRBV30 and TRBJ2-1, the full variable domain is SQTIHQWPATLVQPVGSPLSLECTVEGTSNPNLYWYRQAAGRGLQLLFYSVGIGQISSEVPQNLSASRPQDRQFILSSKKLLLSDSGFYLCAWGEREWSEQFFGPGTRLTVL.

This chain links TRBV4-1 with TRBJ2-5; D perhaps matches TRBD2 (5 bases). CDR3 size: 12 residues. Germline CDR1 reads MGHRA; CDR2 reads YSYEKL. V was pared by 2 bases and J by 8 bases, with 9 bases between. The CDR3 here is CASSQLDSTQYF. Here the CDR3 DNA reads TGCGCCAGCAGCCAACTGGACTCAACCCAGTACTTC.